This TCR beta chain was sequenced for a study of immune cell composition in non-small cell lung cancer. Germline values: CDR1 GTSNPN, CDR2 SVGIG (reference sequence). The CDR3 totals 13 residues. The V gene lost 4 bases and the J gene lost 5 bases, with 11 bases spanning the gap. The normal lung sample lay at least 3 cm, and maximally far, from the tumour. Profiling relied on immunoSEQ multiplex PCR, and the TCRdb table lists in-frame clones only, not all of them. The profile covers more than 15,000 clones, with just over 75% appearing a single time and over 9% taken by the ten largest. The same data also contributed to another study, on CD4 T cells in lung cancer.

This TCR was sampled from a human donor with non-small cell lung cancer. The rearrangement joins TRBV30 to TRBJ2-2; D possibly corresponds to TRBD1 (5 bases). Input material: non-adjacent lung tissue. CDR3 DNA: TGTGCCTGGACAGGGTTTCTGACCGGGGAGCTGTTTTTT. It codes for CAWTGFLTGELFF.